This T cell receptor (beta chain) appears in the sequencing data of a study of identifying expanded T cells in peripheral blood. Profiled with immunoSEQ multiplex PCR; TCRdb holds only in-frame clones, not every one. This table holds about 85,000 clones, 88% found once. The CDR3 loop spans 17 amino acids. The chain recombines TRBV12-1 with TRBJ1-4; the table calls TRBD1, which could not be checked here. TRBV12-1 is shown as a pseudogene. The sample was blood. This clonotype was obtained from a person aged 18 to 75 in good health. CDR3 nucleotide sequence: TGTGCCAGCAGCTTTGACCTACAGGGGACTCGGAATGAAAAACTGTTTTTT. Protein sequence: CASSFDLQGTRNEKLFF.